This TCR beta chain originates from a study of CD8+CD57+ T cells in acquired aplastic anemia. V lost 6 bases to trimming and J lost 7 bases, with 19 bases between them. The CDR3 sequence is 15 residues long. Germline V gene data show CDR1 as SGHDT and CDR2 as YYEEEE. Profiles of TCR beta VDJ and CDR3 were generated from a genomic DNA template. TCRdb re-called the reads with MiXCR, one entry per CDR3 protein. The profile shows some 410,000 distinct CDR3 sequences, just under 70% of them singletons. V and J are TRBV5-6 and TRBJ1-4; D perhaps matches TRBD1 (5 bases). Sequencing was performed on sorted CD4+, CD8+, or CD8+CD57+ T cells (not recorded which) from PBMCs. This receptor was obtained from a human donor in good health, serving as a control. The CDR3 nucleotides read TGTGCCAGCACCTGGGGGGGAGGGGCGGGTGAAAAACTGTTTTTT. Its translation: CASTWGGGAGEKLFF.